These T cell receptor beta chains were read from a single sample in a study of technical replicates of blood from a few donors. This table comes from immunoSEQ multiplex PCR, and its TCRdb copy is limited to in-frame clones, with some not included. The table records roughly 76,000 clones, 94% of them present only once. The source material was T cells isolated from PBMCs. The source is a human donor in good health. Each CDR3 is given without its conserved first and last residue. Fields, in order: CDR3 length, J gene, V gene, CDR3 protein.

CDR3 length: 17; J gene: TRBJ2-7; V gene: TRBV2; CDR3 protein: ASTGTGTSGRMTNYEQY
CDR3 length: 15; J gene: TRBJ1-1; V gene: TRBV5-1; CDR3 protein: ASSLDDWTALNTEAF
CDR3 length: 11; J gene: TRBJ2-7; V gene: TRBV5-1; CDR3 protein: ASSLDRAYEQY
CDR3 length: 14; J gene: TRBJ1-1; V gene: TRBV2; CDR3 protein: ASGPPAGPDETEAF
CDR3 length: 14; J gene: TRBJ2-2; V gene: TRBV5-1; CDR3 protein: ASSIRTGGITGELF
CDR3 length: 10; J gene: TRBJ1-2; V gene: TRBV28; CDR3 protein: ASYNSGYGYT
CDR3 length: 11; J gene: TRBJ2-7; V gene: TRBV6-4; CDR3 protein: ASSEGATYEQY
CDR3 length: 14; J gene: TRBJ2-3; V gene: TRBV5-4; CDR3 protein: ASSAGPQGGSDTQY
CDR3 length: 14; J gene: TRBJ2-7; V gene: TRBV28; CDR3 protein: ASSLSTSGSSYEQY
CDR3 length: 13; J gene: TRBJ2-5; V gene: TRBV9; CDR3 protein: ASSPSGGAYETQY
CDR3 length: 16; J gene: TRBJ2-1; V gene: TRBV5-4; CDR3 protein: ASSLGGSRRAGSNEQF
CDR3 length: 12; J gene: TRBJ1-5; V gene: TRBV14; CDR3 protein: ASSQGTGLQPQH
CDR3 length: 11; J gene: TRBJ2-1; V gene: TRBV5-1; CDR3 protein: ASSSYSHNEQF
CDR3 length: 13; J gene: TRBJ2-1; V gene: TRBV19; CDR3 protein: ASSIARPPYNEQF
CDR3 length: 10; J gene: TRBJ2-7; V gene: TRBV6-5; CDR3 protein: ATSGSSYEQY
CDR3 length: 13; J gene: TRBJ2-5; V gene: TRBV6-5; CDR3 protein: ASSHLSHERETQY
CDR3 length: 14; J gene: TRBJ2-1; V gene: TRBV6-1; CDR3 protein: ASSESTSGAYNEQF
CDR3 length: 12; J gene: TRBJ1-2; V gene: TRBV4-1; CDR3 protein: ASSQELQGYGYT
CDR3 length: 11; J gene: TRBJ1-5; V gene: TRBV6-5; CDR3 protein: ASSWAVNQPQH
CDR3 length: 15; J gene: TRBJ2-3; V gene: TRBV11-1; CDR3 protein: ASSWRVAGAVGDTQY
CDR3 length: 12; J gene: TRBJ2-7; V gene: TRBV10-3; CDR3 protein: AIREGQGGYEQY
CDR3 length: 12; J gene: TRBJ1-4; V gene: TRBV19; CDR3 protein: ASSIGQGYGKLF
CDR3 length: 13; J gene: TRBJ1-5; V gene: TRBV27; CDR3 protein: ASSRYPRSNQPQH
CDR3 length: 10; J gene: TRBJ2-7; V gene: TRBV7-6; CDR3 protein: ASSPQGDEQY
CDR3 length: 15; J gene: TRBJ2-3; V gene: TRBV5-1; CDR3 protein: ASSLGAPGGGTDTQY
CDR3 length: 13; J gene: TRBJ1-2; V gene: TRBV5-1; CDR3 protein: ASSLDSAGGYGYT
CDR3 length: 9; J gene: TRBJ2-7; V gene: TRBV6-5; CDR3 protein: ASGPYYEQY
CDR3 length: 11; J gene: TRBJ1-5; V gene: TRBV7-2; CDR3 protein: ASSTQGGQPQH
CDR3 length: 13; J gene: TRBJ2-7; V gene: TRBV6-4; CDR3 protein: ASSAVGTTIYEQY
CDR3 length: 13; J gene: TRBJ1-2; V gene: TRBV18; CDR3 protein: ASSQGQGLAYGYT
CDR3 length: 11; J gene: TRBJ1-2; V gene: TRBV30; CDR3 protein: AWSVLGTYGYT
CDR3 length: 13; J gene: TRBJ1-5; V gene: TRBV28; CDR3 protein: ASIHHDRDDQPQH
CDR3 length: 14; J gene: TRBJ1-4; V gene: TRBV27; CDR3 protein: ASSPMGTPENEKLF
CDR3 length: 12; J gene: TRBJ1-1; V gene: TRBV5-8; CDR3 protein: ASSLAMWNTEAF
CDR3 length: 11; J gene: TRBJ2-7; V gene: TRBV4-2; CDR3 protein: ASSPGRAYEQY
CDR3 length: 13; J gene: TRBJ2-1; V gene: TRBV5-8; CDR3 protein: ASSFYGGGYNEQF
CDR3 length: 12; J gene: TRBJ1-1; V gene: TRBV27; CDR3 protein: ASSFLPVRTEAF
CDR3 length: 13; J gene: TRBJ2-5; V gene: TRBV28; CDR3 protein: ASTREFREEETQY
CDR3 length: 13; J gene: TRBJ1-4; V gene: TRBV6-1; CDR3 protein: ASSEVDRYNEKLF
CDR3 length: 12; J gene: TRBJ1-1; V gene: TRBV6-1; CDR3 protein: ASSELGRQAEAF
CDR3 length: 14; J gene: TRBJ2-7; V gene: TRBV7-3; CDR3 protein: ASIHSGTGVPYEQY
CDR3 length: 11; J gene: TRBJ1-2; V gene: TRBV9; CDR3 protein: ASSARQDYGYT
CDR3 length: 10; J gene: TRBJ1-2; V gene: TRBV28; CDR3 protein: ASSAQDYGYT
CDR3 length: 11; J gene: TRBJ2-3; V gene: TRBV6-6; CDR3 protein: ASSSVSGDTQY
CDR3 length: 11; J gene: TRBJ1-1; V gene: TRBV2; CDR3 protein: ASSEGTGPEAF
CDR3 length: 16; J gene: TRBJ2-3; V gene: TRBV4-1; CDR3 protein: ASSQLARTSTSTDTQY
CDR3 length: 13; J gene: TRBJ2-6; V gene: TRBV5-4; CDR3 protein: ASSFDRVGANVLT
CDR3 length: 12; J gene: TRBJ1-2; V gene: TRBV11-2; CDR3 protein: ASSPKGRGDGYT
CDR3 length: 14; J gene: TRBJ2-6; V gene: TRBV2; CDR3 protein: ASSLLDSSGANVLT
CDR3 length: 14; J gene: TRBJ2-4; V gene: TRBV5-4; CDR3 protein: ASSPGTSGNKNIQY
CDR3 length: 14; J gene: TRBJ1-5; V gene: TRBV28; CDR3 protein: ASSLPTLELNQPQH
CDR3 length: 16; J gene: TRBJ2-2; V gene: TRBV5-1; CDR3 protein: ASSPPTRGAGEGGELF
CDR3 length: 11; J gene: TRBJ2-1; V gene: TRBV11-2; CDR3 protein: ASSPPLRNEQF
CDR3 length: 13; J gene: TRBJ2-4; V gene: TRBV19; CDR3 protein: ASSMGSLAKNIQY